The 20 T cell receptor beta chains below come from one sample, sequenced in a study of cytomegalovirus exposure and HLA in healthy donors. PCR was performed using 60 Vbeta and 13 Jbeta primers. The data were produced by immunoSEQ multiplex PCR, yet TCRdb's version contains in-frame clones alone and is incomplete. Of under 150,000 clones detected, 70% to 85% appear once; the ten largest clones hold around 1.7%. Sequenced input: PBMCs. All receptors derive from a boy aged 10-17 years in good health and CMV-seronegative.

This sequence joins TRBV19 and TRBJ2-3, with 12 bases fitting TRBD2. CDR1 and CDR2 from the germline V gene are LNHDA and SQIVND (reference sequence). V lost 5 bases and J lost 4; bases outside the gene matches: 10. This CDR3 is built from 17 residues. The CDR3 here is CASSPRTSGIGADTQYF. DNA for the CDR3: TGTGCCAGTAGTCCGAGGACTAGCGGGATTGGGGCAGATACGCAGTATTTT. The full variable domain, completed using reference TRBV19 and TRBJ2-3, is DGGITQSPKYLFRKEGQNVTLSCEQNLNHDAMYWYRQDPGQGLRLIYYSQIVNDFQKGDIAEGYSVSREKKESFPLTVTSAQKNPTAFYLCASSPRTSGIGADTQYFGPGTRLTVL.

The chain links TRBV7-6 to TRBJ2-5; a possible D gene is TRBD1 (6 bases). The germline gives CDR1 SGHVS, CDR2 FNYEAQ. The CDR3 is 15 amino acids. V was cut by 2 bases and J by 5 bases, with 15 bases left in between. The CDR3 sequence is CASSLWTAQGETQYF. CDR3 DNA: TGTGCCAGCAGCTTATGGACAGCGCAGGGGGAGACCCAGTACTTC.

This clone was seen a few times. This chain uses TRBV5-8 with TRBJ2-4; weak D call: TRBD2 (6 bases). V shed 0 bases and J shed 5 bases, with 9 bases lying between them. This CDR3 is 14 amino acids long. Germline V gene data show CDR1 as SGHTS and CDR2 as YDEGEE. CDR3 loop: CASSLGASENIQYF. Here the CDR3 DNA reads TGTGCCAGCAGCTTGGGGGCTAGCGAAAACATTCAGTACTTC.

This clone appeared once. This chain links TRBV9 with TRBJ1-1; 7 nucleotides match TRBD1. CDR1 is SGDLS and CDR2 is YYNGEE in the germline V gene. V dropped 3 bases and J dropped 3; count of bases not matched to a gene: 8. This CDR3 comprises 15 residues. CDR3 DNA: TGTGCCAGCAGCGGGGGTAGGGGGCTCGACACTGAAGCTTTCTTT. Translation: CASSGGRGLDTEAFF.

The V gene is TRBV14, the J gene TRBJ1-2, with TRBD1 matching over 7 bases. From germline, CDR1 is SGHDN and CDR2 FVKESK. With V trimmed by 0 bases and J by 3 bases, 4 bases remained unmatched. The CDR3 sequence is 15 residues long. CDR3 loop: CASSQDDRVDYGYTF. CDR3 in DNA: TGTGCCAGCAGCCAAGACGACAGGGTGGACTATGGCTACACCTTC.

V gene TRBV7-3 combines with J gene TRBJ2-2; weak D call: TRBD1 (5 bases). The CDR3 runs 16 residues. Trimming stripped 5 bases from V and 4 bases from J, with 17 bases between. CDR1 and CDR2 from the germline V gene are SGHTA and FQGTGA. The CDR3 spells CASSPQARLGTGELFF. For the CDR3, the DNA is TGTGCCAGCAGCCCACAGGCACGGCTTGGCACCGGGGAGCTGTTTTTT.

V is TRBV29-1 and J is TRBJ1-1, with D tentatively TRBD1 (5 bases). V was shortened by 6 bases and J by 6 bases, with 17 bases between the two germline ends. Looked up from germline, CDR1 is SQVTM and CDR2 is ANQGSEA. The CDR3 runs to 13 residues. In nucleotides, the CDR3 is TGCAGCGTCACCCACAGGTTAACCCCTGAAGCTTTCTTT. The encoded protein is CSVTHRLTPEAFF.

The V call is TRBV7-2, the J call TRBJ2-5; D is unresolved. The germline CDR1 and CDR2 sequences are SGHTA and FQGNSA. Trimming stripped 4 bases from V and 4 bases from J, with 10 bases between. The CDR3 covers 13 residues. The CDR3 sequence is CASSSTIGETQYF. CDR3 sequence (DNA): TGTGCCAGCAGCTCGACAATCGGAGAGACCCAGTACTTC.

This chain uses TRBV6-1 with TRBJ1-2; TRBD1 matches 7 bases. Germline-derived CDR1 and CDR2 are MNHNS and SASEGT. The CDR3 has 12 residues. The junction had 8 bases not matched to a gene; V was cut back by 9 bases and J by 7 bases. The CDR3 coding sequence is TGTGCCAGTCTAACAGGGGTCTTTGGCTACACCTTC. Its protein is CASLTGVFGYTF.

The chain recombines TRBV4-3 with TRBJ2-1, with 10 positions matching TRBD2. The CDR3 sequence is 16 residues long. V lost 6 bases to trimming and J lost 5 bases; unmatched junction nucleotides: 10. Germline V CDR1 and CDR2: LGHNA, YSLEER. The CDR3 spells CASRPQLAGANNEQFF. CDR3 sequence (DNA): TGCGCCAGCAGACCCCAGCTAGCGGGAGCCAACAATGAGCAGTTCTTC.

CDR3 sequence (DNA): TGTGCCAGCAGTGAAGAGGGACAGAATTCACCCCTCCACTTT. This gives the protein CASSEEGQNSPLHF. V and J are TRBV6-4 and TRBJ1-6; 7 positions match TRBD1. CDR1 is MRHNA and CDR2 is SNTAGT in the germline V gene. There are 14 residues in the CDR3. Losses at the gene ends were 3 bases for V and 7 bases for J; bases not matched to a gene: 3.

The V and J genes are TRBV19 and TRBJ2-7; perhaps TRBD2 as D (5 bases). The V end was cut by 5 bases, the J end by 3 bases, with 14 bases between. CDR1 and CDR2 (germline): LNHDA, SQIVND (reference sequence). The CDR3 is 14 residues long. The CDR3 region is CASSPALLDYEQYF. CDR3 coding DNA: TGTGCCAGTAGTCCCGCCTTACTAGACTACGAGCAGTACTTC.

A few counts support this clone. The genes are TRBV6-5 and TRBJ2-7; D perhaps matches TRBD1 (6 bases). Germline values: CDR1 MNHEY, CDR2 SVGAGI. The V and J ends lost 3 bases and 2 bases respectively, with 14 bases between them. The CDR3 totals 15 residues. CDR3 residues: CASSYEGGRPYEQYF. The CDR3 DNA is TGTGCCAGCAGTTATGAAGGGGGAAGACCCTACGAGCAGTACTTC.

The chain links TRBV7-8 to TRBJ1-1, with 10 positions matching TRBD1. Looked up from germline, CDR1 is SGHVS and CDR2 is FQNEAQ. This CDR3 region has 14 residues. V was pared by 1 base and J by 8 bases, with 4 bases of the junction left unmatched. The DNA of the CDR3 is TGTGCCAGCAGCTTAGGACAGGGGGCGAGAGAAGCTTTCTTT. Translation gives CASSLGQGAREAFF.

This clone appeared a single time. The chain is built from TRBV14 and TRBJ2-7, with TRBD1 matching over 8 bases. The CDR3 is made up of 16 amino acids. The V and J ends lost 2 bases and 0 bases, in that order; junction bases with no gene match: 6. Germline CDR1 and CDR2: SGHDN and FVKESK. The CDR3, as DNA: TGTGCCAGCAGCCAAATATCCGGGACAGGCTCCTACGAGCAGTACTTC. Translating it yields CASSQISGTGSYEQYF.

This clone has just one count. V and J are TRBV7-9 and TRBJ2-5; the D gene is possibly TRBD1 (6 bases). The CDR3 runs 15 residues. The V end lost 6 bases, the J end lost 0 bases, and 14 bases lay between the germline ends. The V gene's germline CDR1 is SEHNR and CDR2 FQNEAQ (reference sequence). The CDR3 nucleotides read TGTGCCAGCAGTGCACCCGACAGGAACCAAGAGACCCAGTACTTC. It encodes CASSAPDRNQETQYF. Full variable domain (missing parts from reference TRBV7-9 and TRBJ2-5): DTGVSQNPRHKITKRGQNVTFRCDPISEHNRLYWYRQTLGQGPEFLTYFQNEAQLEKSRLLSDRFSAERPKGSFSTLEIQRTEQGDSAMYLCASSAPDRNQETQYFGPGTRLLVL.

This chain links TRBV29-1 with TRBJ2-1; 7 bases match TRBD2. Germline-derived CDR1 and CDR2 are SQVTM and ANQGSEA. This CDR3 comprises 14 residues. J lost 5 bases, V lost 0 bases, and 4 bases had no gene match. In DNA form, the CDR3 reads TGCAGCGTTGAAGATCGCCTAGCGGACAATGAGCAGTTCTTC. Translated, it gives CSVEDRLADNEQFF.

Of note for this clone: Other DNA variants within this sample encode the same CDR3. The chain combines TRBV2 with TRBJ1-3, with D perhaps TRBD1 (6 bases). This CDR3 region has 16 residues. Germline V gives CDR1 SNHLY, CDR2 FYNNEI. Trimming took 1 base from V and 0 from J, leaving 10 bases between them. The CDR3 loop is CASSEGQGNSGNTIYF. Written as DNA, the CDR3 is TGTGCCAGCAGTGAAGGCCAGGGGAACTCTGGAAACACCATATATTTT.

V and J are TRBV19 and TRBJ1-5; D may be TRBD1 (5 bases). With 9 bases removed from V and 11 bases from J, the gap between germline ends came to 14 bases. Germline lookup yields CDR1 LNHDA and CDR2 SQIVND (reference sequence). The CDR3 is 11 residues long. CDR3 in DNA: TGTGCCAGCGCGACTACGGGGGCCCAGCATTTT. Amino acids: CASATTGAQHF.

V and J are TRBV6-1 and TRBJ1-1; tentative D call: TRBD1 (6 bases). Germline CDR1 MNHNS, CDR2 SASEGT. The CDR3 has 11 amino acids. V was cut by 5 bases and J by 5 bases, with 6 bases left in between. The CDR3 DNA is TGTGCCAGCAGTCAGGGGACTGAAGCTTTCTTT. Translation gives CASSQGTEAFF.